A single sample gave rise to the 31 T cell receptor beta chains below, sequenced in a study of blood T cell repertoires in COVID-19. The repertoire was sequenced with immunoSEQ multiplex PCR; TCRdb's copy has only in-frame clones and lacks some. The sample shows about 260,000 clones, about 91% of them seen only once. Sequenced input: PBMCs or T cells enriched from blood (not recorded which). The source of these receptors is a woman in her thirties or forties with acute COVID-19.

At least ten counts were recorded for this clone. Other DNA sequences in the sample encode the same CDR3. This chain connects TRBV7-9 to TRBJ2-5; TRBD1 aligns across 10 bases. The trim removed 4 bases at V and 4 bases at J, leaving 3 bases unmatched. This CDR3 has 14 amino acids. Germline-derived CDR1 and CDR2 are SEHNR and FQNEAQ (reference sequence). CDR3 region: CASSSRTGGETQYF. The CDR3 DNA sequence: TGTGCCAGCAGCTCTCGGACAGGGGGAGAGACCCAGTACTTC.

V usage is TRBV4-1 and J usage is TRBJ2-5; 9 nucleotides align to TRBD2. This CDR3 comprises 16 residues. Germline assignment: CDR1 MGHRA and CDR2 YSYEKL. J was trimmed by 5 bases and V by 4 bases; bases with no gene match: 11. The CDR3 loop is CASSPGASGIGETQYF. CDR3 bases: TGCGCCAGCAGCCCCGGGGCTAGCGGGATAGGGGAGACCCAGTACTTC.

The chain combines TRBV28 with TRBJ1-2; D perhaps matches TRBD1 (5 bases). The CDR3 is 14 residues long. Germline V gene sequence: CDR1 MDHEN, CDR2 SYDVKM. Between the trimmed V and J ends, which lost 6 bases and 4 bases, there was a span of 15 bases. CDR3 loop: CASREEGRVYGYTF. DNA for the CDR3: TGTGCCAGCAGGGAGGAGGGGCGGGTCTATGGCTACACCTTC.

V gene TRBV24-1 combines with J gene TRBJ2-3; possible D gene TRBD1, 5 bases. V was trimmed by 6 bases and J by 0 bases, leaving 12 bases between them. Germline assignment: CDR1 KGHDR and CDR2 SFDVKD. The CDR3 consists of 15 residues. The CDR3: CATSNRRSSTDTQYF. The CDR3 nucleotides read TGTGCCACCAGTAACAGGCGTTCTAGCACAGATACGCAGTATTTT.

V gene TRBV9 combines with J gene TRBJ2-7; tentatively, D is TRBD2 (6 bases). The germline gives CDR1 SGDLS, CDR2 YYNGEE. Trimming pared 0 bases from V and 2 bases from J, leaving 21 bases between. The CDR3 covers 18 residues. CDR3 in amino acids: CASSVAAHSGQTPYEQYF. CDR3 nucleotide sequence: TGTGCCAGCAGCGTAGCTGCCCACAGCGGGCAAACTCCCTACGAGCAGTACTTC.

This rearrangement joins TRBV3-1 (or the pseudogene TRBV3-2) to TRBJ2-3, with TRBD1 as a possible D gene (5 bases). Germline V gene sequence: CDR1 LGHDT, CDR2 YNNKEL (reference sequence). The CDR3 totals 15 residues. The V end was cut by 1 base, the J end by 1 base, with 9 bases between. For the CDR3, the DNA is TGTGCCAGCAGCCAAGGACAGACCCGCACAGATACGCAGTATTTT. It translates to CASSQGQTRTDTQYF.

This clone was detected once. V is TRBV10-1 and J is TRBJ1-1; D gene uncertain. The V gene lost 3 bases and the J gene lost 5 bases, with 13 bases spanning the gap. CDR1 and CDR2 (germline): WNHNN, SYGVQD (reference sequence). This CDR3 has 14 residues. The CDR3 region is CASSDTTGGTEAFF. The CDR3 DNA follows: TGCGCCAGCAGTGATACGACGGGAGGAACTGAAGCTTTCTTT.

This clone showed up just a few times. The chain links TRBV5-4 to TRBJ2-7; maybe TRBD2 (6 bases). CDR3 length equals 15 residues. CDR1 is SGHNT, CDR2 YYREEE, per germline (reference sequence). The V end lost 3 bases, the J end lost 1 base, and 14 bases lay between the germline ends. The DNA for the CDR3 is TGTGCCAGCAGCTCATCTAGCGAGGGGTCCTACGAGCAGTACTTC. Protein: CASSSSSEGSYEQYF.

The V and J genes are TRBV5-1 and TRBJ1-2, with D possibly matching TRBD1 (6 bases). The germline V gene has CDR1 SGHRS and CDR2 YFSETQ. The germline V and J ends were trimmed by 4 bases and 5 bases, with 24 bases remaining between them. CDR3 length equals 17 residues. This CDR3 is CASSLTSQPKRGYGYTF. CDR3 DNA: TGCGCCAGCAGCCTCACCTCGCAGCCCAAAAGGGGGTATGGCTACACCTTC.

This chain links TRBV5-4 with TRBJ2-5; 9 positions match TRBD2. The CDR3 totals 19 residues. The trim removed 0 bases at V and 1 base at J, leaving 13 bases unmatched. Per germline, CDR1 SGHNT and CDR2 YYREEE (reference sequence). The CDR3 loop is CASSLAGVASGNIQETQYF. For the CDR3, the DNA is TGTGCCAGCAGCTTGGCCGGGGTGGCTAGCGGGAACATCCAAGAGACCCAGTACTTC.

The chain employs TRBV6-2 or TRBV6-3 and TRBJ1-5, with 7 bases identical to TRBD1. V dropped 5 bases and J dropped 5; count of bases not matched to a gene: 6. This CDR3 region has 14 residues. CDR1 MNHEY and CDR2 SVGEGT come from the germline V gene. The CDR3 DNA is TGTGCCAGCAGTGGCCGGGACAGATATCAGCCCCAGCATTTT. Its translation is CASSGRDRYQPQHF.

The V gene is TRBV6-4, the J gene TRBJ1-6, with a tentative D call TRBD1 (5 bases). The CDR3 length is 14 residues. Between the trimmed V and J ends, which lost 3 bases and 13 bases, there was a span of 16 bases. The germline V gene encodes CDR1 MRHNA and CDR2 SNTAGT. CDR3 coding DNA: TGTGCCAGCAGTGAGACAGCCCGATTCACGCCCCTCCACTTT. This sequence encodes CASSETARFTPLHF.

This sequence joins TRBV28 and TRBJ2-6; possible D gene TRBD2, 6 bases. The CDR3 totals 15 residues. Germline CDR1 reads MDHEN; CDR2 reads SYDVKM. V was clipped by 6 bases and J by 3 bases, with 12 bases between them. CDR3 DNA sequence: TGTGCCAGCAGCGAGAGGCGGGGTGGGGCCAACGTCCTGACTTTC. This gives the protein CASSERRGGANVLTF.

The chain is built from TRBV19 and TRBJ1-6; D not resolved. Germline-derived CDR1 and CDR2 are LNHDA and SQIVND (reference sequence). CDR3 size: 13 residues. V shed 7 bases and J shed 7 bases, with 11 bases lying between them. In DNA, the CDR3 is TGTGCCAGTAATTCGGGAATGAATTCACCCCTCCACTTT. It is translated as CASNSGMNSPLHF. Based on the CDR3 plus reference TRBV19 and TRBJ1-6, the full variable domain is DGGITQSPKYLFRKEGQNVTLSCEQNLNHDAMYWYRQDPGQGLRLIYYSQIVNDFQKGDIAEGYSVSREKKESFPLTVTSAQKNPTAFYLCASNSGMNSPLHFGNGTRLTVT.

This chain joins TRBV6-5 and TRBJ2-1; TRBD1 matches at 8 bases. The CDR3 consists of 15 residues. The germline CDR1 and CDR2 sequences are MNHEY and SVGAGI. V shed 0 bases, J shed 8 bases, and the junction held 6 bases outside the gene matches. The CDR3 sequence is CASSYSSGQGYEQFF. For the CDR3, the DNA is TGTGCCAGCAGTTACTCGAGCGGACAGGGTTATGAGCAGTTCTTC.

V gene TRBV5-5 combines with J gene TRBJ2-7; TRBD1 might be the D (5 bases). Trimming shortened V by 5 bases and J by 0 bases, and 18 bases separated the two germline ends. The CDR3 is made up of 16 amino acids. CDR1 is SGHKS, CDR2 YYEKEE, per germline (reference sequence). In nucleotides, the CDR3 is TGTGCCAGCAGTCGCGCGATGGCAGGGAACTCCTACGAGCAGTACGTC. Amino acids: CASSRAMAGNSYEQYV.

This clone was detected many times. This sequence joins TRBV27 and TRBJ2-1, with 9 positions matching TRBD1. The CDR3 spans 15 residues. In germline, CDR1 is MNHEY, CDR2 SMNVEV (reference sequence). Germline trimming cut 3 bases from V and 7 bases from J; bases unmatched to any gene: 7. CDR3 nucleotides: TGTGCCAGCAGTTTTAACAGGGGGCGCGGGAATGAGCAGTTCTTC. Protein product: CASSFNRGRGNEQFF.

The CDR3 sequence is CASSRQVNTEAFF. The CDR3 DNA follows: TGTGCCAGCAGTAGACAGGTGAACACTGAAGCTTTCTTT. The gene calls are TRBV12-3 or TRBV12-4 and TRBJ1-1; possibly TRBD1 for D (6 bases). This CDR3 is built from 13 residues. Trimming cost V 5 bases and J 0 bases, with 7 bases left between them.

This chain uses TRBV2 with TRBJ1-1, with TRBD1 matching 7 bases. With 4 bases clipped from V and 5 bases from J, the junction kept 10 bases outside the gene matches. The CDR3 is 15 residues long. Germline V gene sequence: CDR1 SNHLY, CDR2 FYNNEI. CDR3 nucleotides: TGTGCCAGCAGTGGACCGGCAGGGGGATTGACTGAAGCTTTCTTT. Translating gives CASSGPAGGLTEAFF.

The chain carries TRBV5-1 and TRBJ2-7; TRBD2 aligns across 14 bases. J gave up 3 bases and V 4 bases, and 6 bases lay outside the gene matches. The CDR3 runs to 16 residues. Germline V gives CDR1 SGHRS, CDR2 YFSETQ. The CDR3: CASSQGLAGEGYEQYV. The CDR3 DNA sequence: TGCGCCAGCAGCCAGGGACTAGCGGGAGAGGGCTACGAGCAGTACGTC.

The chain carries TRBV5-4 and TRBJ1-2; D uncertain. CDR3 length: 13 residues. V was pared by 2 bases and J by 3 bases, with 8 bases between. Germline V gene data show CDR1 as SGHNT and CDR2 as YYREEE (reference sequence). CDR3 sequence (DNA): TGTGCCAGCAGCTTTACACGGGACTATGGCTACACCTTC. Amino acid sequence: CASSFTRDYGYTF.

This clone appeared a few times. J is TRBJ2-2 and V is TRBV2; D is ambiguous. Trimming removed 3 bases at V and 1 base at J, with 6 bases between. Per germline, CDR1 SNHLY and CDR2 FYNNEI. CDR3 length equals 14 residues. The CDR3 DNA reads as TGTGCCAGCAGTGATAGACAGAACACCGGGGAGCTGTTTTTT. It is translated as CASSDRQNTGELFF.

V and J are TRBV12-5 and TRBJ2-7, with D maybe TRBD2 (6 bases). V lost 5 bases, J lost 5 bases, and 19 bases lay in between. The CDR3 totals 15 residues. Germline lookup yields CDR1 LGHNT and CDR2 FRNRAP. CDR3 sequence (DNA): TGTGCTAGTGGTCACAAGGCGGAGGGCCTTCACGAGCAGTACTTC. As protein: CASGHKAEGLHEQYF.

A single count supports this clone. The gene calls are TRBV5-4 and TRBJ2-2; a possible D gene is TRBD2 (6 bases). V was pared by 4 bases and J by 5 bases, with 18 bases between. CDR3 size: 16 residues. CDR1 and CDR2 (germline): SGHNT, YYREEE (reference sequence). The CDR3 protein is CASSLRLVYGTGELFF. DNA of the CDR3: TGTGCCAGCAGCCTAAGACTAGTTTATGGTACCGGGGAGCTGTTTTTT.

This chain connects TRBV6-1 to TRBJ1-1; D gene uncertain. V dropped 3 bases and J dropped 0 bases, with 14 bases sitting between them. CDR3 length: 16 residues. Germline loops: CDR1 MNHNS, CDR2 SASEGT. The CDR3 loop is CASSDSGFLMNTEAFF. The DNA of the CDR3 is TGTGCCAGCAGTGATTCGGGATTCCTCATGAACACTGAAGCTTTCTTT.

In DNA form, the CDR3 reads TGTGCCATTTGGGGGGACACTGAAGCTTTCTTT. Translated, it gives CAIWGDTEAFF. The chain employs TRBV28 and TRBJ1-1; D might be TRBD1 (5 bases). The CDR3 is 11 residues long. Trimming cost V 10 bases and J 3 bases, with 9 bases left between them. Looked up from germline, CDR1 is MDHEN and CDR2 is SYDVKM.

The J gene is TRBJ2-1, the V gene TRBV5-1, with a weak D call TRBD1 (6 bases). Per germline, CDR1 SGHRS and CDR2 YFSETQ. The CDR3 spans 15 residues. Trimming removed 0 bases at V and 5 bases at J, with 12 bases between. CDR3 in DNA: TGCGCCAGCAGCTTGGTGGCAGGGGCGGACAATGAGCAGTTCTTC. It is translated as CASSLVAGADNEQFF.

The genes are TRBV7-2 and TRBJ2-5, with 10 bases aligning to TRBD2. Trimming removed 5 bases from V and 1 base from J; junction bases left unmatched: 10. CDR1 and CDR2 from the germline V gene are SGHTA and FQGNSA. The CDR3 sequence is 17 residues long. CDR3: CASSLGWSSGSQETQYF. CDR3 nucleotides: TGTGCCAGCAGCCTAGGGTGGTCTAGCGGGAGCCAAGAGACCCAGTACTTC.

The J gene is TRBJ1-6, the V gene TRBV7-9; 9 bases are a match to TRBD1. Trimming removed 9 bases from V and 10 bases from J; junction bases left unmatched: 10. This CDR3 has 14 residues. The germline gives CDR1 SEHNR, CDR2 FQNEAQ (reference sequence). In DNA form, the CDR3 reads TGTGCCAGTACGGCAAGACAGGGGGGATCACCCCTCCACTTT. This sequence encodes CASTARQGGSPLHF.

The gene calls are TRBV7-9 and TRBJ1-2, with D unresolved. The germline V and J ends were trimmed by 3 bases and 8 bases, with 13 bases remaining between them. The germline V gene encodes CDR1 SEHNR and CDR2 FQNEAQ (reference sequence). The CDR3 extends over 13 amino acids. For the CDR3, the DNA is TGTGCCAGCAGCTTCTCCTCCGGGGAAGGCTACACCTTC. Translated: CASSFSSGEGYTF.

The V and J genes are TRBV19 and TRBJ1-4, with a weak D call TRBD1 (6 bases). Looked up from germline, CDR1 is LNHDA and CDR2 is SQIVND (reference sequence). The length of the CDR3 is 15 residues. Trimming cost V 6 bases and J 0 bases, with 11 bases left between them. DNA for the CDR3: TGTGCCAGTAGACAGGACAGTTCAACTAATGAAAAACTGTTTTTT. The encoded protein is CASRQDSSTNEKLFF.